What follows are 19 T cell receptor beta chains derived from one specimen sequenced in a study of tissue T cells after allogeneic stem cell transplantation (dated by TCRdb to between 2022 and 2023). Libraries were made using the immunoSEQ multiplex PCR assay. Sourced from immuneACCESS, this table was stored by TCRdb with only in-frame sequences that have V and J called. A share of the clones is absent; for the studies checked, an unresolved V gene accounts for under half, and the remainder has no known explanation. The sample table holds around 50,000 clones, of which approximately 70% were seen once. Approximately 0.5% of the sample is in the top ten clones. Sequenced: sorted cells pooled from one or two spleens. These receptors came from a pool of C57BL/6 mice in good health.

Points on this clone: The genes are named according to mouse. The read ends 1 residue before the CDR3 terminus; that terminus is restored from the germline J gene. The J gene is TRBJ2-5, the V gene TRBV16; 7 nucleotides agree with TRBD2. Germline-derived CDR1 and CDR2 are SGHSA and FRNQAP. V lost 3 bases and J lost 5; bases outside the gene matches: 2. The CDR3 extends over 13 amino acids. Partial CDR3 DNA: TGTGCAAGCAGCTTGGGGGGGGGAGACACCCAGTAC. Its protein product is CASSLGGGDTQY. The full CDR3 protein is CASSLGGGDTQYF. The full variable domain, rest sourced from reference TRBV16 and TRBJ2-5, is NAGVIQTPRHKVTGKGQEATLWCEPISGHSAVFWYRQTIVQGLEFLTYFRNQAPIDDSGMPKERFSAQMPNQSHSTLKIQSTQPQDSAVYLCASSLGGGDTQYFGPGTRLLVL.

Turning to this clone: The gene names given are mouse names. Read coverage stops 1 residue before the CDR3 terminus; the germline J gene supplies the remainder. The chain has TRBV13-3 and TRBJ2-5, with D perhaps TRBD1 (6 bases). V was trimmed by 0 bases and J by 1 base, leaving 6 bases between them. This CDR3 is 14 amino acids long. Germline V gene sequence: CDR1 NNHDY, CDR2 SYVADS. CDR3 amino acids: CASSDGTDQDTQYF. Incomplete CDR3 DNA: TGTGCCAGCAGTGATGGGACAGACCAAGACACCCAGTAC.

As to this clone: Germline and genes: mouse. Coverage ceases 1 residue before the CDR3 finishes, and the germline J gene fills in the end. V and J are TRBV5 and TRBJ2-7, with D possibly matching TRBD1 (6 bases). The CDR3 has 12 residues. CDR1 LGHNA and CDR2 YNLKQL come from the germline V gene (reference sequence). V lost 4 bases to trimming and J lost 5 bases, with 9 bases between them. CDR3: CASSPRQDEQYF. The sequenced CDR3 bases are TGTGCCAGCAGCCCGCGACAGGATGAACAGTAC.

Only one count was recorded for this clone. Mouse germline and gene names are used. Read sequence stops 1 residue before the CDR3 end, and the germline J gene provides the missing end. V gene TRBV13-2 combines with J gene TRBJ1-3, with 10 bases lining up with TRBD1. Germline CDR1 NNHNN, CDR2 SYGAGS (reference sequence). The CDR3 totals 17 residues. Trimming took 0 bases from V and 1 from J; bases not matched to a gene: 4. The CDR3 DNA, read in part, is TGTGCCAGCGGTGATGCAGGGGGACAGGGGTCTGGAAATACGCTCTAT. It translates to CASGDAGGQGSGNTLY. The CDR3 in full is CASGDAGGQGSGNTLYF.

About this clone: Mouse names are used for the genes. The CDR3 extends 1 residue past the end of the read, so its final part is completed from the germline J gene. This rearrangement joins TRBV5 to TRBJ2-5; D may be TRBD2 (6 bases). V gave up 0 bases and J gave up 0 bases, with 10 bases separating them. The CDR3 length is 16 residues. Germline V gives CDR1 LGHNA, CDR2 YNLKQL (reference sequence). CDR3 loop: CASSQESWGNQDTQYF. The sequenced part of the CDR3 DNA is TGTGCCAGCAGCCAAGAGAGCTGGGGTAACCAAGACACCCAGTAC.

Comment on this clone: The listed genes are named as in mouse. The CDR3 DNA, read in part, is TGTGCTAGCAGTAGAGATCCACTGGGGGCTTCTGAGCAGTTC. Protein product: CASSRDPLGASEQF. The full CDR3 protein reads CASSRDPLGASEQFF. This chain connects TRBV17 to TRBJ2-1; 8 bases fit TRBD2. Read coverage stops 1 residue before the CDR3 terminus; the germline J gene supplies the remainder. Trimming cost V 0 bases and J 8 bases; bases outside gene matches: 6. Germline CDR1 and CDR2: MNHDT and YYDKIL. This CDR3 spans 15 amino acids.

On this clone itself: Gene names and germline refer to mouse. The read ends 1 residue early relative to the CDR3; the germline J gene fills the gap. The chain uses TRBV13-1 and TRBJ2-5; 10 nucleotides match TRBD2. CDR3 length: 15 amino acids. V was pared by 6 bases and J by 4 bases, with 8 bases of the junction left unmatched. Germline V gene sequence: CDR1 NSHNY, CDR2 SYGAGN. The CDR3 DNA, read in part, is TGTGCCAGCACCCTCAGACTGGGGGGAAAAGACACCCAGTAC. It yields the protein CASTLRLGGKDTQY. The whole CDR3 region reads CASTLRLGGKDTQYF.

Note on this clone: The genes and germline here are from mouse. Sequencing ends 1 residue short of the CDR3 end; the germline J gene provides the rest. This rearrangement joins TRBV19 to TRBJ2-5; the match to TRBD2 covers 10 bases. V lost 7 bases, J lost 6 bases, and 5 bases stayed unmatched. CDR1 FNHDT and CDR2 SITEND come from the germline V gene (reference sequence). The CDR3 is 13 amino acids. The covered CDR3 bases are TGTGCCAGCGCCTTACTGGGGGGGGACACCCAGTAC. It specifies CASALLGGDTQY. The whole CDR3 reads CASALLGGDTQYF.

As to this clone: Mouse gene names apply. The CDR3 end is not reached by the read, which stops 1 residue before it; the germline J gene fills it in. V usage is TRBV4 and J usage is TRBJ2-4; D is undetermined. The germline V and J ends were trimmed by 4 bases and 3 bases, with 5 bases remaining between them. The CDR3 is made up of 12 amino acids. Germline V gene data show CDR1 as LGHDT and CDR2 as YNNKQL (reference sequence). CDR3 bases read: TGTGCCAGCAGCTTTGGACAAAACACCTTGTAC. Translated: CASSFGQNTLY. The entire CDR3 sequence reads CASSFGQNTLYF.

Points on this clone: Any gene name here is a mouse gene name. The covered CDR3 bases are TGTGCCAGCACCCGACAGGCAAACACAGAAGTCTTC. This sequence encodes CASTRQANTEVF. The CDR3 reads in full as CASTRQANTEVFF. The chain employs TRBV19 and TRBJ1-1; D may be TRBD1 (6 bases). The read ends 1 residue early relative to the CDR3; the germline J gene fills the gap. V gave up 6 bases and J gave up 0 bases, with 9 bases separating them. The CDR3 contains 13 residues. Germline V CDR1 and CDR2: FNHDT, SITEND (reference sequence).

For this clone: Genes and germline are mouse. The CDR3 DNA, read in part, is TGTGCCAGCAGCCCGACAGGGGCTTCTGGAAATACGCTCTAT. Its translation: CASSPTGASGNTLY. The whole CDR3 sequence is CASSPTGASGNTLYF. The V and J genes are TRBV5 and TRBJ1-3, with 8 bases aligning to TRBD1. The CDR3 is cut off 1 residue early in the read; its end comes from the germline J gene. With 4 bases clipped from V and 0 bases from J, the junction kept 2 bases outside the gene matches. CDR1 is LGHNA and CDR2 is YNLKQL in the germline V gene (reference sequence). The CDR3 runs 15 residues.

As to this clone: Germline and genes: mouse. The CDR3 goes on 1 residue after the read ends, and that part is filled in from the germline J gene. The chain links TRBV29 to TRBJ2-2; D remains unclear. Trimming removed 4 bases at V and 0 bases at J, with 3 bases between. The CDR3 contains 13 residues. Germline V CDR1 and CDR2: MSHET, SYDVDS. Incomplete CDR3 DNA: TGTGCTAGCAGTTCATCAAACACCGGGCAGCTCTAC. Protein product: CASSSSNTGQLY. The complete CDR3 reads CASSSSNTGQLYF.

Comments on this clone: The germline and genes are mouse ones. The read terminates 1 residue before the CDR3 end, so the remaining end is supplied by the germline J gene. This chain connects TRBV5 to TRBJ2-1; 8 bases are shared with TRBD1. CDR1 and CDR2 from the germline V gene are LGHNA and YNLKQL (reference sequence). This CDR3 has 13 amino acids. Trimming removed 3 bases from V and 5 bases from J; junction bases left unmatched: 0. Partial CDR3 DNA: TGTGCCAGCAGCCAGGACAGGGATGCTGAGCAGTTC. Protein sequence: CASSQDRDAEQF. From start to end, the CDR3 is CASSQDRDAEQFF.

This clone was detected a few times. Mouse gene names apply. The observed sequence ends 1 residue before the CDR3 terminus, with the missing tail filled in from the germline J gene. Distinct nucleotide sequences in the sample also encode this CDR3. The V call is TRBV13-1, the J call TRBJ2-7; 9 bases align to TRBD2. With V trimmed by 0 bases and J by 4 bases, 2 bases remained unmatched. The CDR3 sequence is 14 residues long. CDR1 is NSHNY, CDR2 SYGAGN, per germline. The CDR3 bases that were read are TGTGCCAGCAGTGATGCTGGGGGGGTTTATGAACAGTAC. This sequence encodes CASSDAGGVYEQY. The entire CDR3 protein is CASSDAGGVYEQYF.

In the case of this clone: Each gene name is a mouse one. The missing CDR3 end, 1 residue past where the read stops, is filled in from the germline J gene. The V and J genes are TRBV13-1 and TRBJ2-5; TRBD2 matches at 8 bases. This CDR3 region has 14 residues. In germline, CDR1 is NSHNY, CDR2 SYGAGN. The junction had 4 bases not matched to a gene; V was cut back by 5 bases and J by 2 bases. The sequenced CDR3 bases are TGTGCCAGCAGGAAGACTGGGGCCCAAGACACCCAGTAC. Protein product: CASRKTGAQDTQY. The CDR3 reads in full as CASRKTGAQDTQYF.

A word on this clone: Gene and germline names: mouse. The CDR3 is cut off 1 residue early in the read; its end comes from the germline J gene. The J gene is TRBJ2-3, the V gene TRBV5; the match to TRBD2 covers 7 bases. The CDR3 extends over 16 amino acids. Germline values: CDR1 LGHNA, CDR2 YNLKQL (reference sequence). Losses at the gene ends were 0 bases for V and 0 bases for J; bases not matched to a gene: 3. CDR3: CASSQEGGYSAETLYF. Incomplete CDR3 DNA: TGTGCCAGCAGCCAAGAGGGGGGGTATAGTGCAGAAACGCTGTAT.

Of note for this clone: These gene names are mouse names. The read ends 1 residue early relative to the CDR3; the germline J gene fills the gap. V usage is TRBV1 and J usage is TRBJ1-1; D remains ambiguous. Germline values: CDR1 NSQYPW, CDR2 LRSPGD (reference sequence). The CDR3 covers 13 residues. V was shortened by 0 bases and J by 0 bases, with 2 bases between the two germline ends. The DNA read from the CDR3 is TGCACCTGCAGTGCAGACCCAAACACAGAAGTCTTC. Protein product: CTCSADPNTEVF. From start to end, the CDR3 is CTCSADPNTEVFF.

This clone appeared once. The genes are named according to mouse. The CDR3 end lies 1 residue beyond the end of the read and is filled in from the germline J gene. The V and J genes are TRBV19 and TRBJ2-4, with D unclear. Germline V gives CDR1 FNHDT, CDR2 SITEND (reference sequence). The germline V and J ends were trimmed by 2 bases and 0 bases, with 7 bases remaining between them. The length of the CDR3 is 14 residues. The covered CDR3 bases are TGTGCCAGCAGTATTCGGGATAGTCAAAACACCTTGTAC. It yields the protein CASSIRDSQNTLY. The entire CDR3 protein is CASSIRDSQNTLYF.

Remarks on this clone: Genes and germline come from the mouse. The CDR3 end is not reached by the read, which stops 1 residue before it; the germline J gene fills it in. V and J are TRBV13-3 and TRBJ2-4; TRBD2 matches 7 bases. This CDR3 region has 13 residues. Germline values: CDR1 NNHDY, CDR2 SYVADS. J was trimmed by 1 base and V by 6 bases; bases with no gene match: 2. CDR3 loop: CASTGLGQNTLYF. The covered CDR3 bases are TGTGCCAGCACTGGACTGGGTCAAAACACCTTGTAC.